A single sample gave rise to the 20 T cell receptor beta chains below, sequenced in a study of T cell changes during pregnancy in multiple sclerosis. Method: immunoSEQ multiplex PCR; TCRdb's copy keeps in-frame clones and lacks some. The table shows approximately 130,000 clones, with 96% occurring only once. The sample here was peripheral blood, taken after pregnancy. The receptors shown here come from a female donor with multiple sclerosis, enrolled in a pregnancy study.

The chain recombines TRBV4-2 with TRBJ2-2, with 14 bases identical to TRBD2. CDR3 length: 18 residues. Germline values: CDR1 LGHNA, CDR2 YNFKEQ. V dropped 2 bases and J dropped 6; count of bases not matched to a gene: 8. The chain's CDR3 is CASSQFVGTSGSAGELFF. DNA of the CDR3: TGTGCCAGCAGCCAATTCGTCGGGACTAGCGGGAGTGCCGGGGAGCTGTTTTTT.

The rearrangement links TRBV19 to TRBJ2-5; TRBD2 matches 8 bases. The CDR3 extends over 16 amino acids. Germline V gene sequence: CDR1 LNHDA, CDR2 SQIVND (reference sequence). V shed 4 bases and J 8 bases; nucleotides not matched to a gene: 15. CDR3 nucleotide sequence: TGTGCCAGTAGTACCCCGGGGGCCTTGGCGGGAGGTACCCAGTACTTC. Amino acids: CASSTPGALAGGTQYF. Looking up the rest from reference TRBV19 and TRBJ2-5 gives the full variable domain: DGGITQSPKYLFRKEGQNVTLSCEQNLNHDAMYWYRQDPGQGLRLIYYSQIVNDFQKGDIAEGYSVSREKKESFPLTVTSAQKNPTAFYLCASSTPGALAGGTQYFGPGTRLLVL.

The chain uses TRBV15 and TRBJ1-4, with 10 bases that match TRBD1. The junction had 2 bases not matched to a gene; V was cut back by 1 base and J by 6 bases. This CDR3 region has 15 residues. CDR1 LNHNV and CDR2 YYDKDF come from the germline V gene (reference sequence). The CDR3 loop reads CATSRGGTGDEKLFF. CDR3 nucleotides: TGTGCCACCAGCAGAGGGGGGACAGGGGATGAAAAACTGTTTTTT.

The rearrangement uses TRBV11-2 and TRBJ2-1, with 11 bases aligning to TRBD2. Per the germline V gene, CDR1 is SGHAT and CDR2 is FQNNGV. V dropped 0 bases and J dropped 5; count of bases not matched to a gene: 0. The CDR3 runs 15 residues. This CDR3 is CASSLELAGDNEQFF. The CDR3 coding sequence is TGTGCCAGCAGCTTAGAACTAGCGGGAGACAATGAGCAGTTCTTC.

The chain is built from TRBV30 and TRBJ2-7; a possible D gene is TRBD2 (5 bases). Germline loops: CDR1 GTSNPN, CDR2 SVGIG (reference sequence). Trimming stripped 1 base from V and 2 bases from J, with 6 bases between. The CDR3 consists of 12 residues. DNA of the CDR3: TGTGCCTGGAGTGAGGGAGCCTACGAGCAGTACTTC. Translation: CAWSEGAYEQYF.

The rearrangement uses TRBV28 and TRBJ2-1; possibly TRBD2 for D (6 bases). V lost 5 bases to trimming and J lost 6 bases, with 14 bases between them. CDR1 MDHEN and CDR2 SYDVKM come from the germline V gene. The CDR3 runs to 14 residues. CDR3 nucleotides: TGTGCCAGCAGTCTCCGGGAGCTAGCCAATGAGCAGTTCTTC. This gives the protein CASSLRELANEQFF.

This rearrangement joins TRBV10-2 to TRBJ2-5, with 10 bases aligning to TRBD1. The CDR3 has 13 residues. J was trimmed by 3 bases and V by 7 bases; bases with no gene match: 2. The germline V gene has CDR1 WSHSY and CDR2 SAAADI. CDR3 protein: CASIGTGEETQYF. The CDR3 bases are TGCGCCAGCATCGGGACAGGGGAAGAGACCCAGTACTTC.

This sequence joins TRBV2 and TRBJ1-5; TRBD1 matches 12 bases. CDR1 is SNHLY, CDR2 FYNNEI, per germline. V lost 6 bases, J lost 7 bases, and 7 bases stayed unmatched. The CDR3 sequence is 15 residues long. The CDR3 reads CASSGTGGVYQPQHF. The CDR3 coding sequence is TGTGCCAGCAGCGGGACAGGGGGCGTTTACCAGCCCCAGCATTTT.

V and J are TRBV30 and TRBJ2-7, with a weak D call TRBD1 (6 bases). The CDR3 contains 15 residues. Germline V gene sequence: CDR1 GTSNPN, CDR2 SVGIG (reference sequence). The germline V and J ends were trimmed by 5 bases and 2 bases, with 19 bases remaining between them. CDR3 in DNA: TGTGCCTGGGCACCCCCCGGGACAATCCCCTACGAGCAGTACTTC. The encoded protein is CAWAPPGTIPYEQYF.

A single count supports this clone. The chain links TRBV6-1 to TRBJ2-2, with 7 nucleotides matching TRBD1. CDR1 is MNHNS, CDR2 SASEGT, per germline. With 4 bases clipped from V and 7 bases from J, the junction kept 12 bases outside the gene matches. The CDR3 totals 16 residues. CDR3 in DNA: TGTGCCAGCAGTGGCCAGGGGGTAGTTTTAGGCGGGGAGCTGTTTTTT. Its translation is CASSGQGVVLGGELFF.

This chain joins TRBV6-5 and TRBJ2-2; 11 bases are a match to TRBD1. Germline trimming cut 2 bases from V and 4 bases from J; bases unmatched to any gene: 3. Germline CDR1 and CDR2: MNHEY and SVGAGI. The CDR3 sequence is 16 residues long. The CDR3: CASSYRDRGGTGELFF. In DNA, the CDR3 is TGTGCCAGCAGTTACCGGGACAGGGGGGGCACCGGGGAGCTGTTTTTT.

This chain connects TRBV6-5 to TRBJ2-1; D is perhaps TRBD2 (6 bases). Trimming cost V 5 bases and J 0 bases, with 11 bases left between them. This CDR3 is built from 15 residues. The V gene's germline CDR1 is MNHEY and CDR2 SVGAGI. This CDR3 reads CASSPLAASYNEQFF. The CDR3 bases are TGTGCCAGCAGTCCCTTAGCGGCCTCCTACAATGAGCAGTTCTTC.

The CDR3 nucleotides read TGTGCCAGTAGCAGGTCAGCGGGAGCCTACGAGCAGTACTTC. This codes for CASSRSAGAYEQYF. The rearrangement uses TRBV19 and TRBJ2-7; 8 positions match TRBD2. Looked up from germline, CDR1 is LNHDA and CDR2 is SQIVND (reference sequence). The ends lost 6 bases at V and 2 bases at J; junction bases unmatched: 6. The CDR3 runs to 14 residues.

The chain links TRBV6-1 to TRBJ1-2; D not resolved. CDR1 and CDR2 from the germline V gene are MNHNS and SASEGT. CDR3 length: 12 residues. Trimming stripped 2 bases from V and 10 bases from J, with 11 bases between. The CDR3 DNA follows: TGTGCCAGCAGTGAATTTGGCCCCCTCTACACCTTC. Translation: CASSEFGPLYTF.

The genes are TRBV19 and TRBJ2-7, with TRBD2 matching 9 bases. V shed 7 bases, J shed 6 bases, and the junction held 13 bases outside the gene matches. The germline gives CDR1 LNHDA, CDR2 SQIVND (reference sequence). The CDR3 sequence is 15 residues long. The CDR3 DNA is TGTGCCAGTAAGGAGGGAGTAGCGGGAGTTTCCGAGCAGTACTTC. This gives the protein CASKEGVAGVSEQYF.

The chain is built from TRBV7-2 and TRBJ2-7; a weak D match, TRBD1 (6 bases). The germline V gene has CDR1 SGHTA and CDR2 FQGNSA. CDR3 length: 17 amino acids. The V end was cut by 3 bases, the J end by 4 bases, with 22 bases between. The CDR3 DNA reads as TGTGCCAGCAGCTTGGCTCCTTCTTCGCAGGGGAAGTACGAGCAGTACTTC. Translated: CASSLAPSSQGKYEQYF.

J is TRBJ2-2 and V is TRBV2; a possible D gene is TRBD2 (5 bases). This CDR3 has 15 amino acids. The germline gives CDR1 SNHLY, CDR2 FYNNEI. Trimming cost V 8 bases and J 4 bases, with 17 bases left between them. The CDR3 loop is CASRGREGSTGELFF. As DNA, the CDR3 is TGTGCCAGCCGAGGACGCGAGGGCAGCACCGGGGAGCTGTTTTTT.

The J gene is TRBJ1-5, the V gene TRBV6-6; possible D gene TRBD1, 6 bases. The CDR3 has 13 residues. The germline CDR1 and CDR2 sequences are MNHNY and SVGAGI (reference sequence). Trimming shortened V by 5 bases and J by 10 bases, and 15 bases separated the two germline ends. This chain's CDR3 is CASSPSGQPPQHF. The CDR3 bases are TGTGCCAGCAGTCCCTCTGGACAGCCTCCCCAGCATTTT.

This clone was picked up a small number of times. This rearrangement joins TRBV7-9 to TRBJ2-5; D possibly corresponds to TRBD2 (5 bases). The CDR3 is 14 residues long. V was trimmed by 5 bases and J by 2 bases, leaving 12 bases between them. Germline lookup yields CDR1 SEHNR and CDR2 FQNEAQ (reference sequence). The CDR3 sequence is CASSQARVQETQYF. DNA of the CDR3: TGTGCCAGCAGCCAGGCGAGGGTTCAAGAGACCCAGTACTTC.

The chain combines TRBV6-1 with TRBJ2-5; maybe TRBD2 (5 bases). Germline values: CDR1 MNHNS, CDR2 SASEGT. Trimming took 8 bases from V and 2 from J, leaving 18 bases between them. The CDR3 is made up of 15 amino acids. CDR3 coding DNA: TGTGCCAGCGACACAAAGCGGTTAGAACAAGAGACCCAGTACTTC. It yields the protein CASDTKRLEQETQYF.